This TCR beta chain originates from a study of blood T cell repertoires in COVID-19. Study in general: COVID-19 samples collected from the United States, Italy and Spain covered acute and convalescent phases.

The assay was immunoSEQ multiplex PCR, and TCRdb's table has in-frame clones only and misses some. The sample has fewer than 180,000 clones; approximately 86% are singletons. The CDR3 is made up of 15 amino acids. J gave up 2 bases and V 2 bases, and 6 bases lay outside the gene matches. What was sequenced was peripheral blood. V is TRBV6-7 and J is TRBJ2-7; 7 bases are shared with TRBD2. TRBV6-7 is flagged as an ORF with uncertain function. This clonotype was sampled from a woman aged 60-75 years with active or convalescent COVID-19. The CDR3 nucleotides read TGTGCCAGCAGTTACAGCGGGGTAATCACCTACGAGCAGTACTTC. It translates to CASSYSGVITYEQYF.